This TCR beta chain was obtained from a study of control samples from healthy donors and cancer patients. Libraries were prepared by immunoSEQ multiplex PCR; TCRdb keeps only in-frame clonotypes and omits some of them. The sample has tens of thousands of clones; around 94% are singletons. Trimming removed 1 base at V and 4 bases at J, with 13 bases between. This CDR3 is 15 amino acids long. Germline assignment: CDR1 SGHVS and CDR2 FNYEAQ. This clonotype originated in a woman between 18 and 29 years old in good health. The chain couples TRBV7-6 to TRBJ2-5; TRBD1 or TRBD2 may be the D gene (5 bases each). The sequenced material came from blood. The CDR3 DNA sequence: TGTGCCAGCAGCTTAGGCTCGGCTGGGGGAGAGACCCAGTACTTC. This translates into CASSLGSAGGETQYF.